The 19 T cell receptor beta chains reported below all come from one sample, sequenced in a study of cytotoxic CD8 clonotypes in ibrutinib-treated CLL. Clones were read by immunoSEQ multiplex PCR, and TCRdb kept only the in-frame ones, dropping some. The table lists 15,000 to 20,000 clones, 65% to 70% of them singletons. Sample: PBMCs, taken before ibrutinib treatment. The receptors here all came from a human donor with chronic lymphocytic leukemia.

The gene calls are TRBV29-1 and TRBJ2-7; either TRBD1 or TRBD2 may fit D (5 bases each). This CDR3 region has 12 residues. Between the trimmed V and J ends, which lost 7 bases and 5 bases, there was a span of 15 bases. Looked up from germline, CDR1 is SQVTM and CDR2 is ANQGSEA. DNA for the CDR3: TGCAGCGCAGAGGGGATTGCTAACGAGCAGTACTTC. This codes for CSAEGIANEQYF.

The chain has TRBV15 and TRBJ1-3; D call uncertain. V lost 0 bases, J lost 2 bases, and 8 bases lay in between. The germline CDR1 and CDR2 sequences are LNHNV and YYDKDF (reference sequence). The CDR3 is 15 amino acids. The chain's CDR3 is CATSRDVSTGNTIYF. The CDR3 DNA follows: TGTGCCACCAGCAGAGATGTGTCAACTGGAAACACCATATATTTT.

In its sample, this clone was seen once. The rearrangement links TRBV18 to TRBJ2-2; D unresolved. The V end lost 5 bases, the J end lost 0 bases, and 7 bases lay between the germline ends. CDR3 length: 14 residues. Germline CDR1 KGHSH, CDR2 LQKENI. This chain's CDR3 is CASSEGTNTGELFF. DNA of the CDR3: TGTGCCAGCTCAGAAGGGACGAACACCGGGGAGCTGTTTTTT.

This sequence joins TRBV29-1 and TRBJ2-3, with D perhaps being TRBD1 or TRBD2 (6 bases each). The CDR3 contains 14 residues. Between the trimmed V and J ends, which lost 6 bases and 1 base, there was a span of 14 bases. Germline lookup yields CDR1 SQVTM and CDR2 ANQGSEA. CDR3 DNA: TGCAGCGTCGCGGACTACAGGGGCACAGATACGCAGTATTTT. It yields the protein CSVADYRGTDTQYF.

The chain is built from TRBV7-2 and TRBJ2-1; D unclear. CDR1 is SGHTA and CDR2 is FQGNSA in the germline V gene. This CDR3 region has 14 residues. Trimming cost V 1 base and J 4 bases, with 8 bases left between them. In DNA form, the CDR3 reads TGTGCCAGCAGCTTAGGAACCCATTACAATGAGCAGTTCTTC. Translating gives CASSLGTHYNEQFF.

The chain employs TRBV6-1 and TRBJ2-1, with a possible D match to TRBD1 (5 bases). CDR1 and CDR2 (germline): MNHNS, SASEGT. The CDR3 has 14 amino acids. V was trimmed by 1 base and J by 5 bases, leaving 9 bases between them. The CDR3 sequence: CASSEGQLNNEQFF. The CDR3 DNA is TGTGCCAGCAGTGAAGGACAGCTAAACAATGAGCAGTTCTTC.

The V call is TRBV2, the J call TRBJ2-7; TRBD2 matches at 8 bases. The CDR3 runs 14 residues. The V gene end was trimmed by 6 bases and the J gene end by 0 bases; junction bases not matched to a gene: 4. Germline assignment: CDR1 SNHLY and CDR2 FYNNEI. The CDR3 region is CASRNSGSSYEQYF. The CDR3 region has the DNA TGTGCCAGCAGGAACAGCGGGAGCTCCTACGAGCAGTACTTC. The full variable domain, in which reference TRBV2 and TRBJ2-7 provide the parts outside the CDR3, is EPEVTQTPSHQVTQMGQEVILRCVPISNHLYFYWYRQILGQKVEFLVSFYNNEISEKSEIFDDQFSVERPDGSNFTLKIRSTKLEDSAMYFCASRNSGSSYEQYFGPGTRLTVT.

The V call is TRBV30, the J call TRBJ1-6; TRBD1 matches 7 bases. V shed 1 base and J 7 bases; nucleotides not matched to a gene: 10. Per germline, CDR1 GTSNPN and CDR2 SVGIG (reference sequence). The CDR3 spans 16 residues. CDR3 bases: TGTGCCTGGAGTGCATCCCTGGGACAGAGAAATTCACCCCTCCACTTT. This sequence encodes CAWSASLGQRNSPLHF.

By sample share, this clone is medium-sized. The junction departs from the called germline gene at one end, perhaps through a read error. The chain employs TRBV4-2 and TRBJ1-1; D not certain. This CDR3 is built from 13 residues. Germline V gene lookup returns CDR1 LGHNA and CDR2 YNFKEQ. The CDR3 DNA sequence: TGTGCCAGCAGCCAAGACAGGCTCGCTGAGGCTTTCTTT. This encodes CASSQDRLAEAFF.

The chain recombines TRBV30 with TRBJ1-1, with TRBD1 as a possible D gene (6 bases). The V end lost 5 bases, the J end lost 1 base, and 8 bases lay between the germline ends. CDR1 and CDR2 (germline): GTSNPN, SVGIG (reference sequence). The CDR3 extends over 12 amino acids. The CDR3 region is CAWGDKNTEAFF. The CDR3, as DNA: TGTGCCTGGGGGGACAAGAACACTGAAGCTTTCTTT.

The V call is TRBV2, the J call TRBJ2-3; 9 bases match TRBD2. Germline loops: CDR1 SNHLY, CDR2 FYNNEI. This CDR3 is built from 17 residues. V shed 4 bases, J shed 4 bases, and the junction held 12 bases outside the gene matches. CDR3 DNA: TGTGCCAGCAGTGTAAGGTCTAGCGGGGTACAGGCAGATACGCAGTATTTT. Amino acid sequence: CASSVRSSGVQADTQYF.

CDR3 residues: CASSIPSGGYNEQFF. For the CDR3, the DNA is TGTGCCAGTAGTATACCCAGCGGGGGCTACAATGAGCAGTTCTTC. This chain links TRBV19 with TRBJ2-1, with 8 bases aligning to TRBD2. Germline V gene sequence: CDR1 LNHDA, CDR2 SQIVND (reference sequence). V lost 2 bases and J lost 3; bases outside the gene matches: 3. This CDR3 is built from 15 residues.

The chain recombines TRBV27 with TRBJ1-5; TRBD1 is a possible D gene (6 bases). CDR3 size: 14 residues. Trimming pared 9 bases from V and 6 bases from J, leaving 18 bases between. CDR1 and CDR2 from the germline V gene are MNHEY and SMNVEV (reference sequence). The CDR3 DNA reads as TGTGCCAGTGCCCAGGGGTGGGATGGTCAGCCCCAGCATTTT. Its translation: CASAQGWDGQPQHF.

This rearrangement joins TRBV5-1 to TRBJ1-1; 9 bases are shared with TRBD1. Looked up from germline, CDR1 is SGHRS and CDR2 is YFSETQ. The ends lost 3 bases at V and 6 bases at J; junction bases unmatched: 15. The CDR3 is 17 amino acids. This CDR3 is CASSYNTGGAVAPEAFF. The CDR3 region has the DNA TGCGCCAGCAGCTACAATACAGGGGGCGCGGTCGCCCCTGAAGCTTTCTTT.

The rearrangement links TRBV9 to TRBJ2-7; D is perhaps TRBD1 (5 bases). Between the trimmed V and J ends, which lost 2 bases and 3 bases, there was a span of 15 bases. The CDR3 loop spans 15 amino acids. Germline lookup yields CDR1 SGDLS and CDR2 YYNGEE. For the CDR3, the DNA is TGTGCCAGCAGCGTTGGACACAAAGGGGTCTACGAGCAGTACTTC. Residues: CASSVGHKGVYEQYF.

The genes are TRBV29-1 and TRBJ2-3; the D gene is possibly TRBD2 (6 bases). Deletions cut 4 bases from V and 6 bases from J, with 11 bases between. The CDR3 spans 12 residues. Per the germline V gene, CDR1 is SQVTM and CDR2 is ANQGSEA. As DNA, the CDR3 is TGCAGCGTTGCGGGGGACTGGGATACGCAGTATTTT. Translation: CSVAGDWDTQYF.

The chain recombines TRBV5-4 with TRBJ2-7; maybe TRBD1 (5 bases). V was trimmed by 2 bases and J by 6 bases, leaving 9 bases between them. Germline CDR1 SGHNT, CDR2 YYREEE (reference sequence). CDR3 length: 12 residues. The CDR3 DNA sequence: TGTGCCAGCAGCTTCAGGGTAGGCGAGCAGTACTTC. Translation gives CASSFRVGEQYF.

Concerning this clone itself: One end of the junction varies from germline; a read error may be responsible. The chain combines TRBV6-1 with TRBJ1-3, with a weak D call TRBD1 (5 bases). The CDR3 contains 14 residues. Germline V gene lookup returns CDR1 MNHNS and CDR2 SASEGT. The chain's CDR3 is CAGSAGFSGNTIYF. The CDR3 DNA sequence: TGTGCCGGCAGCGCAGGGTTCTCCGGAAACACCATATATTTT.

The J gene is TRBJ1-5, the V gene TRBV6-6, with TRBD1 matching 9 bases. This CDR3 is built from 16 residues. Unmatched junction bases numbered 14, after V lost 7 bases and J lost 7 bases. Germline assignment: CDR1 MNHNY and CDR2 SVGAGI (reference sequence). CDR3 residues: CASILASGTGLQPQHF. The CDR3 DNA reads as TGTGCCAGCATCCTAGCCTCCGGGACAGGGTTGCAGCCCCAGCATTTT.